This T cell receptor (beta chain) was found in a study of cytomegalovirus exposure and HLA in healthy donors (TCRdb year 2017). Background on the whole study: An earlier analysis of about 560 of the donors reported approximately 300 Gb of sequence data and 90 million to 120 million unique TCR beta sequences obtained from about 180 million T cells. An early release that covered 500 to 800 HLA-typed donors contained around 300 gigabases of sequencing data and tens of millions of unique TCR sequences. Of the 300 to 450 genotyped donors, 65% to 90% were placed in the genetic ancestry cluster associated with self-reported Caucasian donors. The aim of the study was to test whether cataloging public T cell receptors could identify signatures of past pathogen exposure. Using immunosequencing, the study profiled T cell repertoires from 666 subjects and related those repertoires to cytomegalovirus serostatus. Along with the approximately 700-subject first cohort, a separate validation cohort of over 90 different subjects was used. The study combined high-throughput TCR immunosequencing, statistical association of individual TCRs with disease status, and machine learning to predict cytomegalovirus infection status. To study patterns of TCR occurrence, a later analysis re-analyzed previously published TCR beta repertoires from 500 to 850 donors and added high-resolution HLA genotyping. Rather than drawing on any new phenotypic data, the later analysis identified candidate immune exposures from TCR beta sequences and the way those sequences occurred across donors. An earlier analysis of around 640 of the donors used high-throughput TCR beta sequencing to judge whether each TCR beta V gene segment behaved as functional or pseudogenic. Donor age, sex, ethnicity and CMV serostatus were compiled together with the repertoire data. A later genetic analysis used genome-wide SNP genotypes for about 65% of the 666 donors, treating that subset as a discovery cohort. All discovery cohort repertoires had been generated using a single sequencing platform. Both class I and class II loci were covered by HLA typing, at four-digit resolution. Typing coverage differed by locus: A, B, C, DRB1 and DQB1 were typed in roughly 620-630 donors, DQA1 in about 510, DPA1 in 606, and DPB1 in approximately 450. Roughly 5 DR-DQ haplotypes were handled as single units for association and clustering, since linkage in the cohort was strong. On average, 235,054 unique TCR beta nucleotide sequences were sequenced per donor among about 400 genotyped donors of the cohort, with 15% to 20% of those sequences being non-productive.

V is shortened by 7 bases, J by 1 base, and the region joining them spans 7 bases. Including the terminal cysteine and phenylalanine, the CDR3 comprises 12 residues. Just CDR3 DNA is preserved here, 36 bases in frame from base 1. As encoded in the germline V gene (reference sequence), CDR1 is LNHDA while CDR2 is SQIVND. The library was prepared using the immunoSEQ multiplex PCR assay. For the multiplex PCR, a mixture combining 60 forward primers for TCR Vbeta segments and 13 reverse primers for TCR Jbeta segments was used. A multiplex PCR assay on genomic DNA amplified the CDR3 region of rearranged TCR beta genes. The Illumina HiSeq System was used to sequence the amplified TCR beta libraries as 87-base-pair reads. The original methods were these. In a later analysis, roughly 80 million unique TCR beta chains were counted across the 500 to 850 repertoires, and roughly 11 million of these chains were shared by at least two donors. Raw reads were error-corrected and collapsed into unique sequences with a nearest-neighbor algorithm that merged closely related sequences to remove PCR and sequencing errors. Alignment of CDR3 sequences to IMGT reference sequences was used to assign V, D and J gene segments. For a sequence to be retained, a match of at least six nucleotides was required to both a V gene segment and a J gene segment. Rearrangements were called productive when the CDR3 lacked stop codons and stayed in frame with V and J; all others were non-productive. CDR3 was defined by IMGT convention, running from the second conserved V-encoded cysteine to the conserved J-encoded phenylalanine. The earlier analysis of about 560 of the donors excluded any sequence lacking an unambiguous match to a single V gene segment. An earlier analysis of 587 of the donors called V segments functional above 56.7% productive rearrangements and segregating when the between-donor standard deviation exceeded 5%. To diagnose cytomegalovirus status from the catalog of TCR beta chain sequences, a statistical classification framework was built. In a later analysis, TCR nucleotide sequences were compared against IMGT/GENE-DB human TR gene sequences so that V and J genes could be assigned. A later analysis assigned CDR3 sequences and most-parsimonious VDJ recombination scenarios with the TCRdist pipeline. A later analysis defined each TCR beta chain by its CDR3 amino acid sequence plus V-gene family, and excluded reads lacking a unique V-gene family. A later analysis removed 592 highly shared, low-generation-probability nucleotide sequences to deal with suspected cross-contamination and a sequencing artifact. In a later analysis, a clonal expansion index was calculated for each public chain from normalized within-repertoire ranks of inferred template counts. A later analysis computed generation probabilities with a VDJ recombination model fitted to out-of-frame rearrangements, and checked the results against IGoR. In a later analysis, hypergeometric tests were used to score TCR-TCR, TCR-HLA and TCR-CMV co-occurrence, with a repertoire-size bias correction applied to TCR pairs. To estimate false discovery rates, a later analysis permuted the HLA or CMV assignments 20 times. In a later analysis, co-occurring TCRs were grouped using DBSCAN, and TCRdist sequence similarity was added for clustering within HLA-allele-positive subsets. Repertoires with fewer than 30,000 or more than 120,000 public chains were left out of co-occurrence clustering, as were four to six repertoires with anomalous nucleotide sharing. This immuneACCESS table, as held by TCRdb, lists in-frame sequences with V and J called but not all clones. Of the missing ones, under half trace to an unresolved V gene in checked studies; the others have no known cause. D and trimming were read from the DNA, whereas the V and J calls and clone size are those reported in that table. This sample holds about 90,000 clones; approximately 71% were observed only once. The ten most abundant clones make up 16% of the sample.

On this clone: No antigen is known for it. The sample holds no much larger clone one base away, and base qualities are not on file.

The cohort consisted of 666 healthy bone marrow donors. At the time of sampling, every cohort member was nominally healthy, though immune exposures that went unrecorded were likely present. The donor was CMV seropositive and was included in the group of some 290 seropositive cohort members. Every donor gave a peripheral blood sample, and the peripheral blood mononuclear cells from that sample were used for TCR beta sequencing. Genomic DNA was extracted from the blood cell samples with the Qiagen DNeasy Blood Extraction Kit. The paper as a whole reports these results and caveats: In a later analysis, TCR association rates were found to vary across HLA loci, with the most associated TCRs seen for DRB1 alleles and the fewest for HLA-C alleles. In this cohort, only TCR beta chains were sequenced, and detectable features were limited by the absence of alpha or paired-chain data. When HLA alleles, especially DR and DQ, strongly co-occurred, attributing TCR associations to individual alleles was difficult. Broadly in line with IMGT annotations, most TCR beta V segments showed up in productive rearrangements about 87% or about 30% of the time in an earlier analysis of approximately 600 of the donors. The only immune exposure information available for the cohort was CMV serostatus. In a later analysis, several top co-occurrence clusters were reported to appear linked to parvovirus B19, influenza, CMV and Epstein-Barr virus. A cluster of highly shared sequence variants was judged likely to represent a technical artifact of the sequencing pipeline. While some public TCRs were present in many individuals, most TCR sequences turned up only very rarely across donors. The earlier analysis of nearly 600 of the donors excluded approximately 17 rarely observed V segments, including chromosome 9 orphons, because counts were too low. In vitro tests confirmed that three of the cytomegalovirus-associated TCR beta chains recognize cytomegalovirus antigens. The presence/absence analyses assumed that sequencing depth was roughly uniform across donors, and that assumption may not be true. According to a later analysis, most CMV-associated TCR beta chains appeared to be HLA-restricted, and the HLA associations seemed to be driven largely by CMV exposure. Because HLA typing was unavailable for some donors at each locus, only the typed subset was used in association tests. A later analysis found that HLA-associated TCR beta chains were more clonally expanded and had lower generation probabilities than equally common non-associated chains. The study gave a list of under 200 TCR beta chains associated with cytomegalovirus. In a later genetic analysis, a missense DCLRE1C variant was associated with V-gene and J-gene trimming of TCR beta chains, and the association was replicated in an independent cohort. A further reported finding was that TCR beta sequences accurately predicted the HLA-A and HLA-B alleles for most subjects in the first cohort. Correlated functional status among segregating V segments might reflect linkage disequilibrium, but an unknown experimental factor could not be ruled out. It was suggested by the authors that the approach could potentially be generalized to other disease states and immunological phenotypes. At a false discovery rate of 0.05, a later analysis linked under 20,000 TCR beta sequences to specific HLA alleles. Compared with the roughly 670-donor mean, donors in an Asian-associated ancestry cluster had fewer N-insertions in productive TCRs, according to a later genetic analysis. Some IMGT-functional V segments, including TRBV6-2 and TRBV6-3, could not be told apart with the 87-base-pair reads, so those segments were excluded. The classifier was reported to diagnose cytomegalovirus status with high specificity and sensitivity in both the original and validation cohorts.

Sequenced: PBMCs. This clonotype was sampled from a woman under 30 in good health and CMV-seropositive. The chain is assembled from TRBV19 and TRBJ1-1; a weak D assignment points to TRBD1 (5 bases agree). CDR3 region: CASNRQNTEAFF. The DNA sequence reads TGTGCCAGTAACAGGCAGAACACTGAAGCTTTCTTT.